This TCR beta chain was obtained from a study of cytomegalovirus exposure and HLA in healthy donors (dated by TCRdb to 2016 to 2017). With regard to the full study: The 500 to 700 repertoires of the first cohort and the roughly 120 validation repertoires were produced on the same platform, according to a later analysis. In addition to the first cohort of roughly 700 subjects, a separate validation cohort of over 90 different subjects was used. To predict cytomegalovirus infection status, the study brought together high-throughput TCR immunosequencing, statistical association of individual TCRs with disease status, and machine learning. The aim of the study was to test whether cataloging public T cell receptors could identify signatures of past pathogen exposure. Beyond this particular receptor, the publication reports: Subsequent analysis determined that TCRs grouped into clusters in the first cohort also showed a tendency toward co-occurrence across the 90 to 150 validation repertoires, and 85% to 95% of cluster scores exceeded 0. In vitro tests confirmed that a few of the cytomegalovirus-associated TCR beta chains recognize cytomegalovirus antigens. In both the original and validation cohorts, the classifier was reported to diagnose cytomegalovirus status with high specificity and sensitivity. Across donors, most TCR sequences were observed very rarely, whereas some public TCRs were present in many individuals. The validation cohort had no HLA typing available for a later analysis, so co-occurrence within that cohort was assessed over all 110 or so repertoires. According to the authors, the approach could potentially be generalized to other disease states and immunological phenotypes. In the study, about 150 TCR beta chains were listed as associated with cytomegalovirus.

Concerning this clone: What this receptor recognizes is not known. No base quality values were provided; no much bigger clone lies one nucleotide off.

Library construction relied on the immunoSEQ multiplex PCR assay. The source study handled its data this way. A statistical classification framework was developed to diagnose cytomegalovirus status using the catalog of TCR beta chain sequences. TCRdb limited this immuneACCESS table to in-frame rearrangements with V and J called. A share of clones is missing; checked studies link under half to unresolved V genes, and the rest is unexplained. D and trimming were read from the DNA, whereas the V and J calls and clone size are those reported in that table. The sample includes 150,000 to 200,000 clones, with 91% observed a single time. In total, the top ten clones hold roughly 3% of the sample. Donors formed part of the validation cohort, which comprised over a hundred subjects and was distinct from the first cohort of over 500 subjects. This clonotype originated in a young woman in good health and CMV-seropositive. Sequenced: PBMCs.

The DNA is as follows: TGTGCCAGCACGGTGGCAGGGAACACTGAAGCTTTCTTT. Translation gives CASTVAGNTEAFF. The rearranged chain carries TRBV28 and TRBJ1-1; no D gene call is confident. The CDR3 covers 13 residues, taking in both the cysteine and the phenylalanine. Left in the record is the CDR3 DNA by itself, 39 bases read in frame from the first base. In the germline V gene, CDR1 corresponds to MDHEN and CDR2 to SYDVKM. Trimming takes 7 bases from V and 1 base from J, and the germline ends sit 10 bases apart.